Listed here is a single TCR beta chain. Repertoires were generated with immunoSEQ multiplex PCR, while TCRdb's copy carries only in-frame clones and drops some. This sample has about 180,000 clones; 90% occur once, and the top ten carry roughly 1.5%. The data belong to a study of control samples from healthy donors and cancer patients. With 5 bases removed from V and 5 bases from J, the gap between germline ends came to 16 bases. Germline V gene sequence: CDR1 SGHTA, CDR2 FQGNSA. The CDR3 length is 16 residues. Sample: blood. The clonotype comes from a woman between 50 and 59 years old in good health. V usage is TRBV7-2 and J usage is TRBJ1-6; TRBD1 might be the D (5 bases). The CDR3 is CASSHPRQSDNSPLHF. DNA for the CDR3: TGTGCCAGCAGCCATCCCCGACAGAGCGATAATTCACCCCTCCACTTT.